Reported below is one T cell receptor (beta chain). Produced via immunoSEQ multiplex PCR; TCRdb's table is partial and in-frame only. The table includes 25,000 to 30,000 clones, under 90% detected once. These data belong to a study of OX40 agonist ivuxolimab in advanced cancers. The germline V gene has CDR1 MNHEY and CDR2 SMNVEV (reference sequence). The CDR3 consists of 18 residues. Trimming stripped 6 bases from V and 2 bases from J, with 24 bases between. This chain links TRBV27 with TRBJ2-3, with D perhaps matching TRBD1 (6 bases). This material consisted of CD4+ or CD8+ T cells sorted from blood, taken in a trial of the OX40 agonist ivuxolimab. The TCR sequence derives from an adult with an advanced solid tumor such as melanoma, head and neck, liver or kidney cancer. CDR3 in DNA: TGTGCCAGCAGCTCCACTCCTCCGGGACACGCGTACACAGATACGCAGTATTTT. Its protein product is CASSSTPPGHAYTDTQYF.